Each of the 21 T cell receptor beta chains below was sequenced from the same sample in a study of shared clonotypes between healthy human individuals. Here immunoSEQ multiplex PCR was the method, and the copy in TCRdb shows in-frame clones only, minus some. The table records approximately 710,000 clones, less than 95% of them present only once. The source material was memory CD8+ T cells from PBMCs. Documented subset: CD45RO+ cells pooled with CCR7-negative TemRA cells. The receptor source for this set is a man aged 18-30 years in good health. Some clones in this sample may be carry-over from other donors' samples.

The chain couples TRBV30 to TRBJ2-7; no firm D call. Germline CDR1 is GTSNPN and CDR2 is SVGIG (reference sequence). This CDR3 spans 12 amino acids. V was cut by 2 bases and J by 1 base, with 6 bases left in between. As DNA, the CDR3 is TGTGCCTGGAGTTCTATGTCCTACGAGCAGTACTTC. This encodes CAWSSMSYEQYF.

This chain links TRBV5-6 with TRBJ2-7; D may correspond to TRBD1 or TRBD2 (5 bases each). V was shortened by 5 bases and J by 6 bases, with 18 bases between the two germline ends. Per germline, CDR1 SGHDT and CDR2 YYEEEE. This CDR3 is 14 amino acids long. CDR3 residues: CASRVQTGLGEQYF. The DNA of the CDR3 is TGTGCCAGCAGAGTTCAGACGGGGCTGGGCGAGCAGTACTTC.

The chain recombines TRBV2 with TRBJ2-3; 7 positions agree with TRBD1. Germline values: CDR1 SNHLY, CDR2 FYNNEI. There are 14 residues in the CDR3. The J segment lost 2 bases and the V segment lost 11 bases, leaving 10 bases of the junction unmatched. The DNA for the CDR3 is TGTGCCGGCACAGGGACAGAACTCACAGATACGCAGTATTTT. It yields the protein CAGTGTELTDTQYF.

This clone came up a few times. J is TRBJ1-4 and V is TRBV19, with 7 positions matching TRBD1. CDR3 length: 12 residues. Per germline, CDR1 LNHDA and CDR2 SQIVND (reference sequence). The J segment lost 11 bases and the V segment lost 5 bases, leaving 5 bases of the junction unmatched. The CDR3 reads CASSGTRGKLFF. Here the CDR3 DNA reads TGTGCCAGTAGTGGAACCAGGGGGAAACTGTTTTTT. The variable domain in full, completed from reference TRBV19 and TRBJ1-4, reads DGGITQSPKYLFRKEGQNVTLSCEQNLNHDAMYWYRQDPGQGLRLIYYSQIVNDFQKGDIAEGYSVSREKKESFPLTVTSAQKNPTAFYLCASSGTRGKLFFGSGTQLSVL.

The J gene is TRBJ1-2, the V gene TRBV4-1; TRBD1 aligns across 9 bases. Germline trimming cut 2 bases from V and 0 bases from J; bases unmatched to any gene: 10. Germline-derived CDR1 and CDR2 are MGHRA and YSYEKL. The CDR3 is 18 amino acids. CDR3 protein: CASSQQTGTGIANYGYTF. CDR3 sequence (DNA): TGCGCCAGCAGCCAACAAACCGGGACAGGGATCGCTAACTATGGCTACACCTTC.

This chain joins TRBV2 and TRBJ2-1; TRBD1 matches 7 bases. V gave up 8 bases and J gave up 3 bases; unmatched junction bases: 4. The germline CDR1 and CDR2 sequences are SNHLY and FYNNEI. The CDR3 is made up of 13 amino acids. The CDR3 DNA reads as TGTGCCAGCTCAACAGGGGTCTACAATGAGCAGTTCTTC. Amino acids: CASSTGVYNEQFF.

The rearrangement uses TRBV4-3 and TRBJ1-1; D possibly corresponds to TRBD1 (5 bases). The CDR3 covers 13 residues. V gave up 5 bases and J gave up 6 bases, with 13 bases separating them. Germline assignment: CDR1 LGHNA and CDR2 YSLEER. Written as DNA, the CDR3 is TGCGCCAGCAGCAGCAGGGTCAGCCCTGAAGCTTTCTTT. Translating gives CASSSRVSPEAFF.

The chain uses TRBV7-3 and TRBJ2-3; 7 bases match TRBD2. Germline assignment: CDR1 SGHTA and CDR2 FQGTGA. CDR3 length: 16 residues. V lost 0 bases, J lost 4 bases, and 7 bases stayed unmatched. The CDR3 DNA reads TGTGCCAGCAGCTTAACGCGGCGGGAGAGGGCAGATACGCAGTATTTT. This codes for CASSLTRRERADTQYF.

The chain recombines TRBV28 with TRBJ2-7, with 9 bases matching TRBD2. This CDR3 is 15 amino acids long. Trimming cost V 2 bases and J 6 bases; bases outside gene matches: 8. The germline CDR1 and CDR2 sequences are MDHEN and SYDVKM. The CDR3 loop is CASSLIGLAGFEQYF. The CDR3 coding sequence is TGTGCCAGCAGTTTAATCGGGCTAGCGGGATTCGAGCAGTACTTC.

This chain uses TRBV7-2 with TRBJ2-3; D is unresolved. The ends were cut back, 1 base at V and 0 bases at J, with 8 bases in the middle. The CDR3 runs to 15 residues. Germline loops: CDR1 SGHTA, CDR2 FQGNSA. CDR3 in amino acids: CASSLGPTSTDTQYF. The CDR3, as DNA: TGTGCCAGCAGCTTAGGTCCCACTAGCACAGATACGCAGTATTTT. The full variable domain, with the rest looked up from reference TRBV7-2 and TRBJ2-3, is GAGVSQSPSNKVTEKGKDVELRCDPISGHTALYWYRQSLGQGLEFLIYFQGNSAPDKSGLPSDRFSAERTGGSVSTLTIQRTQQEDSAVYLCASSLGPTSTDTQYFGPGTRLTVL.

DNA of the CDR3: TGTGCCAGCAGTCACGCAGTTTATCCCCAACTAGCAACGTTTTCCTACGAGCAGTACTTC. The encoded protein is CASSHAVYPQLATFSYEQYF. V usage is TRBV28 and J usage is TRBJ2-7; a weak D match, TRBD2 (6 bases). Germline assignment: CDR1 MDHEN and CDR2 SYDVKM. The CDR3 covers 20 residues. With 5 bases removed from V and 1 base from J, the gap between germline ends came to 30 bases.

This clone was counted once. Other nucleotide sequences in the sample specify the same CDR3. The chain has TRBV6-5 and TRBJ1-2; 7 nucleotides match TRBD1. V lost 0 bases, J lost 4 bases, and 2 bases stayed unmatched. The CDR3 sequence is 14 residues long. Per the germline V gene, CDR1 is MNHEY and CDR2 is SVGAGI. The CDR3 sequence: CASSYSPGGYGYTF. The CDR3 DNA reads as TGTGCCAGCAGTTACTCGCCAGGGGGCTATGGCTACACCTTC.

V gene TRBV11-2 combines with J gene TRBJ1-2; TRBD1 aligns across 10 bases. Trimming at V came to 5 bases and at J to 4 bases, leaving 13 bases not matched to a gene. The germline V gene has CDR1 SGHAT and CDR2 FQNNGV. This CDR3 has 17 amino acids. CDR3: CASSGHLTGGEVYGYTF. CDR3 DNA: TGTGCCAGCAGCGGCCATCTGACAGGGGGCGAAGTCTATGGCTACACCTTC.

The chain links TRBV27 to TRBJ2-7, with TRBD2 matching 13 bases. CDR3 length equals 16 residues. V gave up 3 bases and J gave up 3 bases; unmatched junction bases: 5. The germline V gene encodes CDR1 MNHEY and CDR2 SMNVEV (reference sequence). The CDR3 reads CASSFQLAGGSYEQYF. The CDR3 DNA reads as TGTGCCAGCAGTTTTCAACTAGCGGGAGGGAGCTACGAGCAGTACTTC.

The chain carries TRBV13 and TRBJ1-6; D might be TRBD1 (5 bases). CDR3 length equals 16 residues. V was clipped by 0 bases and J by 14 bases, with 20 bases between them. Germline V gene data show CDR1 as PRHDT and CDR2 as FYEKMQ (reference sequence). In DNA, the CDR3 is TGTGCCAGCAGCTTAGGCCTAAGGGGAACCCGTATAGCCCTCCACTTT. This gives the protein CASSLGLRGTRIALHF.

The J gene is TRBJ2-3, the V gene TRBV28, with TRBD2 matching 13 bases. V was pared by 3 bases and J by 2 bases, with 17 bases of the junction left unmatched. CDR1 and CDR2 from the germline V gene are MDHEN and SYDVKM. The CDR3 sequence is 21 residues long. In DNA, the CDR3 is TGTGCCAGCAGTTTTCCTCCCCAACTGGGACTAGCGGGATGGGTCACAGATACGCAGTATTTT. Protein product: CASSFPPQLGLAGWVTDTQYF.

The V call is TRBV25-1, the J call TRBJ2-2; D may be TRBD2 (6 bases). The V gene's germline CDR1 is MGHDK and CDR2 SYGVNS. Trimming removed 8 bases at V and 3 bases at J, with 22 bases between. The CDR3 consists of 17 residues. As DNA, the CDR3 is TGTGCCAGCTACCCAAAGGGCGGGGTTCCGGACACCGGGGAGCTGTTTTTT. Translation: CASYPKGGVPDTGELFF.

V usage is TRBV7-3 and J usage is TRBJ2-1, with TRBD2 matching 8 bases. V was pared by 5 bases and J by 3 bases, with 6 bases of the junction left unmatched. This CDR3 contains 15 residues. Germline assignment: CDR1 SGHTA and CDR2 FQGTGA. CDR3 region: CASSHGLAHYNEQFF. The DNA for the CDR3 is TGTGCCAGCAGCCACGGACTAGCCCACTACAATGAGCAGTTCTTC.

The CDR3 region has the DNA TGCGCCAGCAGCTTGGACGTTAGCTCCTACAATGAGCAGTTCTTC. This codes for CASSLDVSSYNEQFF. The rearrangement links TRBV5-1 to TRBJ2-1, with unresolved D. Germline CDR1 SGHRS, CDR2 YFSETQ. Trimming stripped 0 bases from V and 0 bases from J, with 7 bases between. The CDR3 is 15 amino acids.

As concerns this clone: One junction end disagrees with the germline gene, perhaps due to a read error. V gene TRBV20-1 combines with J gene TRBJ2-7; D is uncertain. CDR1 and CDR2 (germline): DFQATT, SNEGSKA (reference sequence). The CDR3 spans 11 residues. Written as DNA, the CDR3 is TGCAGCGCTAGTGGAGCTTACGAGCAGTACTTC. Protein: CSASGAYEQYF.

The rearrangement links TRBV4-1 to TRBJ2-1; 8 bases align to TRBD2. In germline, CDR1 is MGHRA, CDR2 YSYEKL. J lost 0 bases, V lost 4 bases, and 5 bases had no gene match. The CDR3 has 16 residues. CDR3 amino acids: CASSRRGGDSYNEQFF. CDR3 sequence (DNA): TGCGCCAGCAGCCGCCGGGGGGGCGACTCCTACAATGAGCAGTTCTTC.